This TCR beta chain is drawn from a study of early T cells in non-severe SARS-CoV-2 infection. TCRdb itself ran the 5' RACE reads through MiXCR, one entry per CDR3 protein. Among fewer than 85,000 distinct CDR3 sequences listed, roughly a sixth were seen once. CDR1 is SGDLS and CDR2 is YYNGEE in the germline V gene. J was trimmed by 4 bases and V by 4 bases; bases with no gene match: 9. This CDR3 is built from 15 residues. This clonotype was detected a few times. This clonotype was obtained from an adult who was a healthcare worker with PCR-confirmed SARS-CoV-2 infection or an uninfected control (not recorded which). The chain employs TRBV9 and TRBJ2-7; 9 nucleotides align to TRBD1. Input material: whole blood. The CDR3 coding sequence is TGTGCCAGCAGCCCCCACAGGGGGCAAGCGTACGAGCAGTACTTC. This translates into CASSPHRGQAYEQYF.